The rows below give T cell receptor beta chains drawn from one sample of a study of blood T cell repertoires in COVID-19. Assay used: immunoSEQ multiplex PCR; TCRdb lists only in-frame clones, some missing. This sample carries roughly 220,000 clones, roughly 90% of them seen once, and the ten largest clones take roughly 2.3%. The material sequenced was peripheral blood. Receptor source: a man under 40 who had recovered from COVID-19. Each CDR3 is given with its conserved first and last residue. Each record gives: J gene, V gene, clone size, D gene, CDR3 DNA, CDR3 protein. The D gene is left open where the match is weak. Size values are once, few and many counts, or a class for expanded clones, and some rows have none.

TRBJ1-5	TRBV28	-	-	TGTGCCAGCAGAGGAGCGGCGAGCGGGAATCAGCCCCAGCATTTT	CASRGAASGNQPQHF
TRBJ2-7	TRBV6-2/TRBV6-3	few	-	TGTGCCAGCAGCCACGGAGCGGCTGACACCTACGAGCAGTACTTC	CASSHGAADTYEQYF
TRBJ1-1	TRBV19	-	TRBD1	TGTGCCAGTACTAAAGGGTGGGACAGGAACACTGAAGCTTTCTTT	CASTKGWDRNTEAFF
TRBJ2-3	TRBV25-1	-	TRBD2	TGTGCCAGCAGTGAGTTAGCGGGAGTTGTAGATACGCAGTATTTT	CASSELAGVVDTQYF
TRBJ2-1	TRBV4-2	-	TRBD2	TGTGCCAGCAGCCAAGAAGAACTAGCGGGGGGGCCCAATGAGCAGTTCTTC	CASSQEELAGGPNEQFF
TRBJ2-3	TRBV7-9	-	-	TGTGCCAGCTCGGGGGGCCCTAGCACAGATACGCAGTATTTT	CASSGGPSTDTQYF
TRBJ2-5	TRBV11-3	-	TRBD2	TGTGCCAGCAGCTATGGGACTAGCGGGGGGCCCCGCATGGAGACCCAGTACTTC	CASSYGTSGGPRMETQYF
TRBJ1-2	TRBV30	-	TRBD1	TGTGCCTGGAGCACAGGGGGCGCAGGAGGCTACACCTTC	CAWSTGGAGGYTF
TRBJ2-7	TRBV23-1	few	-	TGCGCCAGCAGTCGGGGCCTCTACGAGCAGTACTTC	CASSRGLYEQYF
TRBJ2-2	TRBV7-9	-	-	TGTGCCAGCAGCCCCCCTGGTGGAGGGCTCAACACCGGGGAGCTGTTTTTT	CASSPPGGGLNTGELFF
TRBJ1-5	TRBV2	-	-	TGTGCCAGCAGGGGTGACTCGGCTCACCCCCAGCATTTT	CASRGDSAHPQHF
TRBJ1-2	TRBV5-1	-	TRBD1	TGCGCCAGCAGCTTTAATAGACAGGGGGGAAACTATGGCTACACCTTC	CASSFNRQGGNYGYTF
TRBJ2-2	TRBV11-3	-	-	TGTGCCAGCAGCTTAGGGCAGGGATGGGACACCGGGGAGCTGTTTTTT	CASSLGQGWDTGELFF
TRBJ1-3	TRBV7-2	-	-	TGTGCCAGCAGCTTAGTATCCAGCTCTGGAAACACCATATATTTT	CASSLVSSSGNTIYF
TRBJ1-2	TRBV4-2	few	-	TGTGCCAGCAGCCAAGTGGAGGGGCATGGCTATGGCTACACCTTC	CASSQVEGHGYGYTF
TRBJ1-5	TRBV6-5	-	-	TGTGCCAGCAGTTACTCGGCAGGGAGCAATCAGCCCCAGCATTTT	CASSYSAGSNQPQHF
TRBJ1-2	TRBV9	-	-	TGTGCCAGCAGCGCCAGGGAAAGGTATGGCTACACCTTC	CASSARERYGYTF
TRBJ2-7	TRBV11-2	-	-	TGTGCCAGCAGGTTAGCCCTAACCTACGAGCAGTACTTC	CASRLALTYEQYF
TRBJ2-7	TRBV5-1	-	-	TGCGCCAGCAGCGCCAACGGAGTTAGCTCCTACGAGCAGTACTTC	CASSANGVSSYEQYF
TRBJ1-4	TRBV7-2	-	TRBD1	TGTGCCAGCAGCTTCGACAGGGGTAATGAAAAACTGTTTTTT	CASSFDRGNEKLFF
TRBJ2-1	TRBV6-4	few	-	TGTGCCAGCAGTTTCAGGGGGGCTTCAAATGAGCAGTTCTTC	CASSFRGASNEQFF
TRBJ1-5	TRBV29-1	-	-	TGCAGCGTTGGCGGGGAGGGCAATCAGCCCCAGCATTTT	CSVGGEGNQPQHF
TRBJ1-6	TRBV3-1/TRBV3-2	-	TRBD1	TGTGCCAGCAGCCACCACAGGGGTCTAAGGTCCTATAATTCACCCCTCCACTTT	CASSHHRGLRSYNSPLHF
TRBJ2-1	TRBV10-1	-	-	TGCGCCAGCAGTGCCCAGGGGGGCTCCTACAATGAGCAGTTCTTC	CASSAQGGSYNEQFF
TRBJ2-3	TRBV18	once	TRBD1	TGTGCCAGCTCGTTTCCGGGACAGACGACAGATACGCAGTATTTT	CASSFPGQTTDTQYF
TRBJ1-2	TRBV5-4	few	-	TGTGCCTTCCGAAACCCCATCGGGGATGGCTACACCTTC	CAFRNPIGDGYTF
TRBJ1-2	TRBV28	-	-	TGTGCCAGCAGCTTCCGGGAGATTAACTATGGCTACACCTTC	CASSFREINYGYTF
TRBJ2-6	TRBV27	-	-	TGTGCCAGCACGCCCTGGCTCTCTGGGGCCAACGTCCTGACTTTC	CASTPWLSGANVLTF
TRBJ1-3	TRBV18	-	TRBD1	TGTGCCAGCTCACAAGACAGGGTCTCTGGAAACACCATATATTTT	CASSQDRVSGNTIYF
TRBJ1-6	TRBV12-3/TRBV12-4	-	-	TGTGCCAGCAGTTTGAAGAGTTCACCCCTCCACTTT	CASSLKSSPLHF
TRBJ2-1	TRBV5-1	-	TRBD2	TGCGCCAGCAGCTTGGCCGGGGGAGGGAATGAGCAGTTCTTC	CASSLAGGGNEQFF
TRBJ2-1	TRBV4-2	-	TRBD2	TGTGCCAGCAGCCAGTCCGCCGGGACTAGCGGCTACAATGAGCAGTTCTTC	CASSQSAGTSGYNEQFF
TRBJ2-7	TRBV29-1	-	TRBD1	TGCAGCGTCCGCCTGGCAGGGGACAGGGTACTCTACGAGCAGTACTTC	CSVRLAGDRVLYEQYF
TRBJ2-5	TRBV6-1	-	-	TGTGCCAGCAGTGAAATGCCGGGGTTCCAGGAGACCCAGTACTTC	CASSEMPGFQETQYF
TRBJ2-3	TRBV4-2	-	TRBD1	TGTGCCAGCAGCCAAGAGCTTTTGTCGGACAGGGTTAATACAGATACGCAGTATTTT	CASSQELLSDRVNTDTQYF
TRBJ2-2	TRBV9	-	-	TGTGCCAGCAGCCACGCACAGGGAACCGGGGAGCTGTTTTTT	CASSHAQGTGELFF
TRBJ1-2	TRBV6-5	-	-	TGTGCCAGCAGGGCAAGTGACTATGGCTACACCTTC	CASRASDYGYTF
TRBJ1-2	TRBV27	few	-	TGTGCCAGCAGTCTCGGGACTACTTATGGCTACACCTTC	CASSLGTTYGYTF
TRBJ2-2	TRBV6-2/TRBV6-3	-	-	TGTGCCAGCAGTTCCGTTACCGGGGAGCTGTTTTTT	CASSSVTGELFF
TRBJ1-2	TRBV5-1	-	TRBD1	TGCGCCAGCAGCTCGGGACAGGGGAGCTATGGCTACACCTTC	CASSSGQGSYGYTF
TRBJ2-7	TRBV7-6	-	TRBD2	TGTGCCAGCAGCTTAACGGGGGGATCCTACGAGCAGTACTTC	CASSLTGGSYEQYF
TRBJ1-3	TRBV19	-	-	TGTGCCAGTAGTATATTCGGTGTACGCCCGATGAGTGGAAACACCATATATTTT	CASSIFGVRPMSGNTIYF
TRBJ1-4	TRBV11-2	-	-	TGTGCCAGCAGCCGATTCATGACAGGACTTAATGAAAAACTGTTTTTT	CASSRFMTGLNEKLFF
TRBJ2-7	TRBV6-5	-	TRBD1	TGTGCCAGCAGTTACGGGCAGGGGGCCTACGAGCAGTACTTC	CASSYGQGAYEQYF
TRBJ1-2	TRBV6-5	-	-	TGTGCCAGCAGTTACGCGGCAGATAACTATGGCTACACCTTC	CASSYAADNYGYTF
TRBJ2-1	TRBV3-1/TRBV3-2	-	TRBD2	TGTGCCAGCAGCCAAGGCGGGGGGGCTAGGAATGAGCAGTTCTTC	CASSQGGGARNEQFF
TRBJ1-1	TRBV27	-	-	TGTGCCAGCAGTTTAAAAGGGGGGGCGCGGACTGAAGCTTTCTTT	CASSLKGGARTEAFF
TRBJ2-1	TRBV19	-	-	TGTGCCAGTAGTATAGTAGGGGGACGGCACAATGAGCAGTTCTTC	CASSIVGGRHNEQFF
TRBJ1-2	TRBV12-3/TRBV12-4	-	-	TGTGCCAGCACTCCGGACAATAACTATGGCTACACCTTC	CASTPDNNYGYTF
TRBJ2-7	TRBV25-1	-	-	TGTGCCAGCAGTGCATCGGGGGGCCCGGGATACGAGCAGTACTTC	CASSASGGPGYEQYF
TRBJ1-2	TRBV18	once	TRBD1	TGTGCCAGCTCACCTGTGGCAGGGGGTGGCTACACCTTC	CASSPVAGGGYTF
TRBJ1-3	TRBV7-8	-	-	TGTGCCAGCAGCTTATCGGCGGGAGGAAACACCATATATTTT	CASSLSAGGNTIYF
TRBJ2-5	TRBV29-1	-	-	TGCAGCGTTGGGGTAGGGGGCCAAGAGACCCAGTACTTC	CSVGVGGQETQYF
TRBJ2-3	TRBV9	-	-	TGTGCCAGCGGGGCAGGCACTAGCACAGATACGCAGTATTTT	CASGAGTSTDTQYF
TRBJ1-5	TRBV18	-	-	TGTGCCAGCTCACCAGCCCCGACAGATCAGCCCCAGCATTTT	CASSPAPTDQPQHF
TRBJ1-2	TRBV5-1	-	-	TGCGCCAGCAGCTTGGTGGGTGAGGTTGGCTACACCTTC	CASSLVGEVGYTF